The 21 T cell receptor beta chains below all came from one sample that was sequenced in a study of tumor-infiltrating lymphocytes in primary liver carcinoma. The tissue used was unsorted bulk material of about 19-31 mg. RNA and DNA were co-extracted from it with the AllPrep DNA/RNA mini kit. TCR beta cDNA was prepared out of around 460 ng total RNA by means of a constant-region primer. Investigators got TCR beta libraries out of three nested multiplex PCR rounds, done with slightly modified ARM-PCR. Two initial PCR rounds of around 10 cycles each paired TRBV1-TRBV30 forward primers with a C-beta reverse primer. Each CDR3 protein gets one entry after TCRdb re-called the multiplex PCR reads with MiXCR. The repertoire has more than 100,000 distinct CDR3 sequences, around 65% of them found once; the top ten carry 8.1%. Sequenced input: tumor-adjacent normal liver tissue. These receptors were taken from a woman in her sixties with primary liver carcinoma and hepatitis B virus infection.

In regard to this clonotype: With a much larger clone just one base away, this may be a read error. The V and J genes are TRBV28 and TRBJ1-1, with D perhaps matching TRBD1 (5 bases). Germline CDR1 is MDHEN and CDR2 is SYDVKM. CDR3 length: 13 amino acids. This chain's CDR3 is CVSSGGGFPEAFF. The CDR3 bases are TGTGTCAGCAGTGGCGGGGGGTTCCCTGAAGCTTTCTTT.

The table lists this clonotype with a few counts. A read error may be the cause here, since a much bigger clone is one base away. In this CDR3 the conserved last residue, phenylalanine or tryptophan, is missing, so a read error is likely. The J gene is TRBJ1-1, the V gene TRBV10-3; D unresolved. Trimming removed 6 bases from V and 5 bases from J, with 10 bases in between. CDR3 length equals 12 residues. Germline lookup yields CDR1 ENHRY and CDR2 SYGVKD. CDR3 DNA sequence: TGTGCCATCAGGGGCCCTAGGACTGAAGCTTTCTAT. Its protein is CAIRGPRTEAFY.

On this clonotype itself: Likely a read error: the CDR3 ends without its conserved phenylalanine or tryptophan. This chain connects TRBV11-2 to TRBJ2-7, with a weak D call TRBD2 (5 bases). This CDR3 is built from 14 residues. The V gene lost 5 bases and the J gene lost 6 bases, with 17 bases spanning the gap. Germline-derived CDR1 and CDR2 are SGHAT and FQNNGV. This CDR3 reads CASSPPKVAGEQYI. CDR3 bases: TGTGCCAGCAGCCCGCCGAAGGTGGCGGGCGAGCAGTACATC.

Note on this clonotype: An end of the junction differs from the germline gene, which may be a read error. In DNA form, the CDR3 reads TGTGCCAGCAACTCGGAGTACAACAATGAACAGTTCTTC. Translation gives CASNSEYNNEQFF. The chain links TRBV11-3 to TRBJ2-1, with unresolved D. Germline-derived CDR1 and CDR2 are SGHNT and YENEEA. This CDR3 region has 13 residues. Together with reference TRBV11-3 and TRBJ2-1, the CDR3 gives the full variable domain: EAGVVQSPRYKIIEKKQPVAFWCNPISGHNTLYWYLQNLGQGPELLIRYENEEAVDDSQLPKDRFSAERLKGVDSTLKIQPAELGDSAVYLCASNSEYNNEQFFGPGTRLTVL.

In its sample, this clonotype was seen many times. This chain connects TRBV7-9 to TRBJ2-1; 7 bases fit TRBD2. This CDR3 has 13 residues. After removal of 5 bases from V and 15 bases from J, the junction contained 13 bases not matched to a gene. Germline-derived CDR1 and CDR2 are SEHNR and FQNEAQ (reference sequence). The CDR3 protein is CASSLTGGGIPFF. CDR3 coding DNA: TGTGCCAGCAGCCTTACCGGCGGGGGAATTCCGTTCTTC.

With respect to this clonotype: It may be a read error: a sequence one base away is much more abundant. The CDR3 here is CTSSQSSYEQYF. The CDR3 coding sequence is TGTACCAGCAGTCAAAGCTCCTACGAGCAGTACTTC. The gene calls are TRBV5-4 and TRBJ2-7; D gene uncertain. Germline V CDR1 and CDR2: SGHNT, YYREEE (reference sequence). This CDR3 is 12 amino acids long. Full variable domain (rest looked up from reference TRBV5-4 and TRBJ2-7): ETGVTQSPTHLIKTRGQQVTLRCSSQSGHNTVSWYQQALGQGPQFIFQYYREEENGRGNFPPRFSGLQFPNYSSELNVNALELDDSALYLCTSSQSSYEQYFGPGTRLTVT.

This clonotype was detected only once. It may be a read error: a sequence one base away is much more abundant. The chain combines TRBV19 with TRBJ2-1; D gene unclear. CDR1 is LNHDA, CDR2 SQIVND, per germline (reference sequence). Trimming pared 5 bases from V and 8 bases from J, leaving 10 bases between. The CDR3 extends over 12 amino acids. The CDR3 loop reads CASSLLDDEQFF. The DNA of the CDR3 is TGTGCCAGTAGTTTATTAGACGATGAGCAGTTCTTC.

By sample fraction, this clonotype is medium-sized. This chain uses TRBV11-2 with TRBJ2-7, with 12 bases matching TRBD2. This CDR3 spans 17 amino acids. Trimming removed 0 bases from V and 5 bases from J; junction bases left unmatched: 8. Germline CDR1 and CDR2: SGHAT and FQNNGV. Here the CDR3 reads CASSLDLPSGRGHEQYF. The DNA of the CDR3 is TGTGCCAGCAGCTTAGATCTCCCTAGCGGGAGGGGCCACGAGCAGTACTTC.

This chain connects TRBV4-2 to TRBJ1-3, with D perhaps matching TRBD1 (5 bases). Germline V gene sequence: CDR1 LGHNA, CDR2 YNFKEQ. Trimming took 6 bases from V and 2 from J, leaving 17 bases between them. This CDR3 is built from 16 residues. Here the CDR3 DNA reads TGTGCCAGCAGACATGATGAAGGGGATACTGGAAACACCATATATTTT. The encoded protein is CASRHDEGDTGNTIYF.

Regarding this clonotype: This may be a read error, as it is one base from a much larger clone. The chain joins TRBV7-9 to TRBJ2-5; 7 nucleotides align to TRBD1. In germline, CDR1 is SEHNR, CDR2 FQNEAQ (reference sequence). Trimming took 4 bases from V and 5 from J; bases not matched to a gene: 10. CDR3 length: 15 residues. CDR3 sequence: CASSYSKGGRETQYF. CDR3 nucleotides: TGTGCCAGCAGCTACTCGAAAGGGGGCCGGGAGACCCAGTACTTC.

This clonotype was observed many times. The gene calls are TRBV5-1 and TRBJ2-4; 7 bases align to TRBD1. V lost 0 bases, J lost 3 bases, and 0 bases stayed unmatched. This CDR3 has 14 residues. CDR1 and CDR2 (germline): SGHRS, YFSETQ. CDR3 in DNA: TGCGCCAGCAGCTTGGACAGGGGCAAAAACATTCAGTACTTC. Its protein product is CASSLDRGKNIQYF.

As for this clonotype: A read error is likely, as this CDR3 ends without the conserved phenylalanine or tryptophan. V gene TRBV7-9 combines with J gene TRBJ1-5; D is uncertain. Germline V lookup: CDR1 SEHNR, CDR2 FQNEAQ (reference sequence). V lost 2 bases, J lost 2 bases, and 10 bases lay in between. The CDR3 contains 15 residues. The CDR3 reads CASSLSSGGNQPQHI. CDR3 nucleotides: TGTGCCAGCAGCTTATCCTCCGGGGGCAATCAGCCCCAGCATATA.

J is TRBJ1-5 and V is TRBV2; D not resolved. Germline assignment: CDR1 SNHLY and CDR2 FYNNEI. The CDR3 spans 15 residues. Deletions cut 6 bases from V and 2 bases from J, with 14 bases between. The chain's CDR3 is CASRDHKARNQPQHF. The DNA of the CDR3 is TGTGCCAGCAGGGACCACAAGGCTCGCAATCAGCCCCAGCATTTT. Based on the CDR3 plus reference TRBV2 and TRBJ1-5, the full variable domain is EPEVTQTPSHQVTQMGQEVILRCVPISNHLYFYWYRQILGQKVEFLVSFYNNEISEKSEIFDDQFSVERPDGSNFTLKIRSTKLEDSAMYFCASRDHKARNQPQHFGDGTRLSIL.

To note about this clonotype: Given the absence of the conserved phenylalanine or tryptophan at the CDR3 end, a read error is likely. The chain combines TRBV7-8 with TRBJ1-1; no clear D. Germline V CDR1 and CDR2: SGHVS, FQNEAQ. The CDR3 totals 13 residues. CDR3 residues: CASSLEQRTEAFS. The CDR3 DNA reads TGTGCCAGTAGCTTAGAGCAACGGACTGAAGCTTTCTCT.

This clonotype was counted at least ten times. The genes are TRBV14 and TRBJ2-3; no firm D call. V was pared by 0 bases and J by 6 bases, with 7 bases between. Per the germline V gene, CDR1 is SGHDN and CDR2 is FVKESK. The CDR3 extends over 13 amino acids. CDR3 sequence: CASSQESQDTQYF. In DNA, the CDR3 is TGTGCCAGCAGCCAAGAATCGCAGGATACGCAGTATTTT.

The gene calls are TRBV19 and TRBJ1-4, with D unresolved. V was trimmed by 3 bases and J by 7 bases, leaving 12 bases between them. The CDR3 loop spans 14 amino acids. Germline lookup yields CDR1 LNHDA and CDR2 SQIVND (reference sequence). In DNA form, the CDR3 reads TGTGCCAGTAGTATCATGAGACGGACTGAAAAACTGTTTTTT. Protein: CASSIMRRTEKLFF.

In the case of this clonotype: An end of the junction does not agree with germline; a read error may underlie this. V usage is TRBV4-2 and J usage is TRBJ2-7, with D unclear. Germline assignment: CDR1 LGHNA and CDR2 YNFKEQ. The CDR3 runs to 16 residues. CDR3 amino acids: CAISQYLPASSYEQYF. CDR3 sequence (DNA): TGTGCCATCAGCCAATATCTTCCCGCGAGCTCCTACGAGCAGTACTTC.

Many counts were recorded for this clonotype. This may come from a read error, since a much larger clone is one base off. The CDR3 end shows no conserved phenylalanine or tryptophan, and so a read error is likely. This chain uses TRBV11-2 with TRBJ2-1; 8 positions agree with TRBD2. Germline V gene data show CDR1 as SGHAT and CDR2 as FQNNGV. The CDR3 is made up of 16 amino acids. The J segment lost 7 bases and the V segment lost 3 bases, leaving 11 bases of the junction unmatched. The CDR3 DNA reads as TGTGCCAGCAGCTTCTCTAGGGGACTAGTGGGAAATGAGCAGTTCCTC. This gives the protein CASSFSRGLVGNEQFL.

This clonotype was picked up many times. The chain has TRBV5-1 and TRBJ2-2; TRBD1 matches 7 bases. The CDR3 is made up of 15 amino acids. V dropped 4 bases and J dropped 0; count of bases not matched to a gene: 3. Looked up from germline, CDR1 is SGHRS and CDR2 is YFSETQ. In DNA form, the CDR3 reads TGCGCCAGCAGCGGGGGACAGCCGAACACCGGGGAGCTGTTTTTT. Amino acid sequence: CASSGGQPNTGELFF.

The chain combines TRBV29-1 with TRBJ1-1; 9 bases match TRBD1. Germline V CDR1 and CDR2: SQVTM, ANQGSEA. After removal of 6 bases from V and 4 bases from J, the junction contained 12 bases not matched to a gene. The CDR3 is 15 residues long. The CDR3 bases are TGCAGCGTACCCGGACAGGGGAAGGAGAGCACTGAAGCTTTCTTT. Its protein product is CSVPGQGKESTEAFF.

In the case of this clonotype: The germline gene is not matched at one end of the junction; a read error may be the cause. The chain is built from TRBV5-4 and TRBJ1-4, with D perhaps matching TRBD1 (5 bases). This CDR3 is 14 amino acids long. The germline CDR1 and CDR2 sequences are SGHNT and YYREEE (reference sequence). In nucleotides, the CDR3 is TGTCCCAGTAGCTTGTACGGGACTAATGAAAAAGTGTTTTTT. It translates to CPSSLYGTNEKVFF.